One and the same sample provided the 20 T cell receptor beta chains below, sequenced in a study of shared clonotypes between healthy human individuals. Here immunoSEQ multiplex PCR was the method, and the copy in TCRdb shows in-frame clones only, minus some. The sample includes 550,000 to 600,000 clones, roughly four fifths of them seen just once. Material: PBMCs. The source is a middle-aged woman in good health. Some clones in this sample may be carry-over from other donors' samples.

The chain is built from TRBV6-6 and TRBJ2-1; D may correspond to TRBD1 or TRBD2 (5 bases each). Germline V CDR1 and CDR2: MNHNY, SVGAGI (reference sequence). The CDR3 is made up of 14 amino acids. V lost 7 bases and J 5 bases, leaving 15 bases between the germline ends. Written as DNA, the CDR3 is TGTGCCAGCATAGACCGGGACCCTGACAATGAGCAGTTCTTC. It encodes CASIDRDPDNEQFF.

The rearrangement uses TRBV28 and TRBJ1-5, with D perhaps matching TRBD1 (5 bases). The length of the CDR3 is 14 residues. CDR1 and CDR2 from the germline V gene are MDHEN and SYDVKM. V lost 5 bases and J 4 bases, leaving 12 bases between the germline ends. Written as DNA, the CDR3 is TGTGCCAGCAGTCTAGCGCAGGGAAATCAGCCCCAGCATTTT. Protein: CASSLAQGNQPQHF.

The chain carries TRBV2 and TRBJ1-5; 7 nucleotides line up with TRBD1. Losses at the gene ends were 4 bases for V and 6 bases for J; bases not matched to a gene: 9. Germline V gene data show CDR1 as SNHLY and CDR2 as FYNNEI. The CDR3 covers 15 residues. CDR3 sequence (DNA): TGTGCCAGCAGTGGTGAGACAGGGCGAGGTCAGCCCCAGCATTTT. Its protein product is CASSGETGRGQPQHF.

The chain joins TRBV4-2 to TRBJ1-5, with D unclear. Germline V CDR1 and CDR2: LGHNA, YNFKEQ. The CDR3 runs to 18 residues. V lost 1 base and J lost 5, with 21 bases in between. CDR3: CASSQVVNVREGDQPQHF. For the CDR3, the DNA is TGTGCCAGCAGCCAAGTTGTCAACGTAAGGGAGGGTGATCAGCCCCAGCATTTT.

CDR3 nucleotides: TGTGCCAGCAGTGCCCTTATGAACGCGAACACCGGGGAGCTGTTTTTT. Translation: CASSALMNANTGELFF. The chain employs TRBV6-1 and TRBJ2-2; no definite D call. V lost 4 bases and J lost 0, with 12 bases in between. The CDR3 is 16 amino acids. Germline V gene data show CDR1 as MNHNS and CDR2 as SASEGT.

This clone was detected a few times. The genes are TRBV4-3 and TRBJ1-5, with unresolved D. The length of the CDR3 is 17 residues. The ends were cut back, 5 bases at V and 6 bases at J, with 23 bases in the middle. From germline, CDR1 is LGHNA and CDR2 YSLEER. CDR3 amino acids: CASSYHYVTASTQPQHF. DNA for the CDR3: TGCGCCAGCAGCTACCACTACGTCACAGCCTCGACTCAGCCCCAGCATTTT.

On this clone itself: This same CDR3 is encoded by further DNA sequences in the sample. The chain combines TRBV7-3 with TRBJ2-1; D gene unclear. Germline-derived CDR1 and CDR2 are SGHTA and FQGTGA. Trimming pared 5 bases from V and 0 bases from J, leaving 11 bases between. There are 15 residues in the CDR3. For the CDR3, the DNA is TGTGCCAGCAGCCCCGTTGCGAGCTCCTACAATGAGCAGTTCTTC. It encodes CASSPVASSYNEQFF.

The V and J genes are TRBV6-5 and TRBJ1-1; 8 bases fit TRBD1. Germline V CDR1 and CDR2: MNHEY, SVGAGI. V lost 6 bases, J lost 0 bases, and 6 bases stayed unmatched. CDR3 size: 15 residues. This CDR3 reads CASSRDRKLNTEAFF. In DNA, the CDR3 is TGTGCCAGCAGCCGGGACAGGAAATTGAACACTGAAGCTTTCTTT.

In regard to this clone: Other nucleotide sequences from this sample produce the same CDR3. V is TRBV5-1 and J is TRBJ2-2; TRBD2 matches at 9 bases. Germline trimming cut 0 bases from V and 0 bases from J; bases unmatched to any gene: 0. Germline V gives CDR1 SGHRS, CDR2 YFSETQ. This CDR3 is built from 16 residues. This chain's CDR3 is CASSLGLAANTGELFF. The CDR3 DNA reads as TGCGCCAGCAGCTTGGGACTAGCGGCGAACACCGGGGAGCTGTTTTTT.

V usage is TRBV7-8 and J usage is TRBJ2-2, with 11 bases aligning to TRBD2. From germline, CDR1 is SGHVS and CDR2 FQNEAQ. The CDR3 totals 17 residues. V dropped 2 bases and J dropped 1; count of bases not matched to a gene: 3. The CDR3 here is CASSLRTSGLNTGELFF. Written as DNA, the CDR3 is TGTGCCAGCAGCTTACGGACTAGCGGGTTGAACACCGGGGAGCTGTTTTTT.

V usage is TRBV5-8 and J usage is TRBJ1-2, with D unclear. The ends were cut back, 4 bases at V and 4 bases at J, with 8 bases in the middle. Germline CDR1 is SGHTS and CDR2 is YDEGEE. CDR3 length equals 12 residues. This CDR3 is CASSPGFYGYTF. Written as DNA, the CDR3 is TGTGCCAGCAGCCCGGGGTTCTATGGCTACACCTTC.

The V and J genes are TRBV28 and TRBJ2-7; D unresolved. The CDR3 runs 12 residues. CDR1 is MDHEN, CDR2 SYDVKM, per germline. V was pared by 6 bases and J by 3 bases, with 9 bases between. Here the CDR3 reads CASRVSHYEQYF. CDR3 in DNA: TGTGCCAGCAGGGTCAGTCACTACGAGCAGTACTTC. The variable domain in full, completed from reference TRBV28 and TRBJ2-7, reads DVKVTQSSRYLVKRTGEKVFLECVQDMDHENMFWYRQDPGLGLRLIYFSYDVKMKEKGDIPEGYSVSREKKERFSLILESASTNQTSMYLCASRVSHYEQYFGPGTRLTVT.

This chain links TRBV7-6 with TRBJ2-7; 7 bases are shared with TRBD2. The J segment lost 4 bases and the V segment lost 1 base, leaving 4 bases of the junction unmatched. The V gene's germline CDR1 is SGHVS and CDR2 FNYEAQ. This CDR3 spans 14 amino acids. CDR3 protein: CASSLDSGTYEQYF. Written as DNA, the CDR3 is TGTGCCAGCAGCTTAGACAGCGGGACGTACGAGCAGTACTTC.

The V gene is TRBV2, the J gene TRBJ2-3; TRBD2 might be the D (5 bases). The CDR3 runs 16 residues. Per the germline V gene, CDR1 is SNHLY and CDR2 is FYNNEI. V was pared by 7 bases and J by 0 bases, with 17 bases between. CDR3 DNA: TGTGCCAGCATTCAGAATCAACGGACTAGCACAGATACGCAGTATTTT. Encoded protein: CASIQNQRTSTDTQYF.

The chain carries TRBV6-6 and TRBJ1-1, with D unclear. CDR1 is MNHNY, CDR2 SVGAGI, per germline (reference sequence). The ends were cut back, 2 bases at V and 12 bases at J, with 16 bases in the middle. CDR3 length equals 13 residues. The CDR3 DNA is TGTGCCAGCAGTTACGAACGGGCCGGCCGGACTTTCTTT. Translation: CASSYERAGRTFF.

This clone was picked up a small number of times. In DNA form, the CDR3 reads TGTGCCAGCAAGAGAGCTAGCGGAAGCTCCTACGAGCAGTACTTC. This gives the protein CASKRASGSSYEQYF. The rearrangement links TRBV27 to TRBJ2-7; TRBD2 agrees at 7 bases. Germline V gives CDR1 MNHEY, CDR2 SMNVEV (reference sequence). J was trimmed by 0 bases and V by 7 bases; bases with no gene match: 9. The CDR3 runs to 15 residues.

About this clone itself: One base away lies a much larger clone, so this may be a sequencing read error. Within the sample, other DNA sequences also encode this same CDR3. The chain combines TRBV7-9 with TRBJ1-1; no firm D call. V lost 4 bases, J lost 1 base, and 7 bases lay in between. Germline loops: CDR1 SEHNR, CDR2 FQNEAQ (reference sequence). This CDR3 contains 13 residues. The CDR3 nucleotides read TGTGCCAGCAGCTCAGGACGGAACACTGAAGCTTTCTTT. This translates into CASSSGRNTEAFF.

This clone is a singleton in its sample. The chain combines TRBV5-4 with TRBJ2-3; D is unresolved. Deletions cut 3 bases from V and 0 bases from J, with 14 bases between. The CDR3 length is 16 residues. Looked up from germline, CDR1 is SGHNT and CDR2 is YYREEE (reference sequence). This CDR3 reads CASSSPKLASTDTQYF. In DNA, the CDR3 is TGTGCCAGCAGCTCCCCTAAGTTAGCTAGCACAGATACGCAGTATTTT.

A few counts support this clone. J is TRBJ2-7 and V is TRBV5-1, with 8 bases that match TRBD1. V was pared by 6 bases and J by 2 bases, with 16 bases of the junction left unmatched. The germline V gene encodes CDR1 SGHRS and CDR2 YFSETQ. The CDR3 is 17 amino acids. The CDR3 reads CASKPFPRGPRPYEQYF. CDR3 coding DNA: TGCGCCAGCAAACCATTTCCCAGGGGGCCTAGACCCTACGAGCAGTACTTC. The full variable domain, in which reference TRBV5-1 and TRBJ2-7 provide the parts outside the CDR3, is KAGVTQTPRYLIKTRGQQVTLSCSPISGHRSVSWYQQTPGQGLQFLFEYFSETQRNKGNFPGRFSGRQFSNSRSEMNVSTLELGDSALYLCASKPFPRGPRPYEQYFGPGTRLTVT.

The CDR3 spells CASSVAQGDTEAFF. CDR3 DNA: TGTGCCAGCAGCGTAGCACAGGGCGACACTGAAGCTTTCTTT. This rearrangement joins TRBV9 to TRBJ1-1, with D maybe TRBD1 (6 bases). Deletions cut 0 bases from V and 3 bases from J, with 9 bases between. There are 14 residues in the CDR3. Germline V gene lookup returns CDR1 SGDLS and CDR2 YYNGEE. Full variable domain (outside the CDR3, taken from reference TRBV9 and TRBJ1-1): DSGVTQTPKHLITATGQRVTLRCSPRSGDLSVYWYQQSLDQGLQFLIQYYNGEERAKGNILERFSAQQFPDLHSELNLSSLELGDSALYFCASSVAQGDTEAFFGQGTRLTVV.